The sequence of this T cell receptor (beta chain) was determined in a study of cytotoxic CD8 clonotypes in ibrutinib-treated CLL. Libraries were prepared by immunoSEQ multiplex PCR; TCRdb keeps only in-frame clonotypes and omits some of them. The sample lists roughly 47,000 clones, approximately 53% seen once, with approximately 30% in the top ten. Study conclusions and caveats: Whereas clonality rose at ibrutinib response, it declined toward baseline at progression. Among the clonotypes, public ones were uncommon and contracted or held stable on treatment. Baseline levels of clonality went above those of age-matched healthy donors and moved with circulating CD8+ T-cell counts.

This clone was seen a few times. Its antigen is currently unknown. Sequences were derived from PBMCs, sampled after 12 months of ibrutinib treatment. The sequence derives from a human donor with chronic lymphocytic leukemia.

DNA of the CDR3: TGTGCCAGCAGTCGGACTAGCATCGCGAACACCGGGGAGCTGTTTTTT. Protein: CASSRTSIANTGELFF. The V call is TRBV6-6, the J call TRBJ2-2; 8 bases line up with TRBD2. The CDR3 consists of 16 residues. Germline loops: CDR1 MNHNY, CDR2 SVGAGI (reference sequence). V gave up 5 bases and J gave up 0 bases; unmatched junction bases: 5.